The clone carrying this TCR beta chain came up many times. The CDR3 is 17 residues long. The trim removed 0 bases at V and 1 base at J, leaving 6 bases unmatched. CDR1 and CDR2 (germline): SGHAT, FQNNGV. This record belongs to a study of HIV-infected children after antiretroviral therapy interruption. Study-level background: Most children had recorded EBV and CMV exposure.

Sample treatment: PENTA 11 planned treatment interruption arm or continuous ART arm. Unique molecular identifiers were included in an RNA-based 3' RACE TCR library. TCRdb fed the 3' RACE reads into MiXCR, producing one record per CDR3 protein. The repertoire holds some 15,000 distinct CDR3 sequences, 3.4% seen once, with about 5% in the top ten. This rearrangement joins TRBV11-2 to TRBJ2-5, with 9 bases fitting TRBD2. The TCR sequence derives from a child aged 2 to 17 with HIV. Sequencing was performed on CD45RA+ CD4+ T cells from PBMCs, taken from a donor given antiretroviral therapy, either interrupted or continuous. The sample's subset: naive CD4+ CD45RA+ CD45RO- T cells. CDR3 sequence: CASSLDISGGPQETQYF. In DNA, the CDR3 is TGTGCCAGCAGCTTAGACATTAGCGGGGGACCCCAAGAGACCCAGTACTTC.